This T cell receptor (beta chain) is drawn from a study of shared clonotypes between healthy human individuals. The overall study: Two women and a few men aged 18 to 49 served as donors.

When replicate PCRs were run on unsorted PBMC, they used approximately 290 ng DNA, about 27,000 T cell genomes. Unsorted PBMC DNA was run through sequencing on ten immunoSEQ deep assay plates. The assay was immunoSEQ multiplex PCR, and TCRdb's table has in-frame clones only and misses some. The sample holds some 470,000 clones; over 60% are singletons and the top ten take 13%. This CDR3 is 14 amino acids long. Trimming removed 3 bases from V and 2 bases from J, with 8 bases in between. The germline CDR1 and CDR2 sequences are KGHSH and LQKENI. Adult Caucasians living in Nashville, Tennessee made up all of the donors. The sample holds many counts of this clone. The sample carries other DNA sequences with the same CDR3.

The TCR sequence derives from a woman between 35 and 50 years old in good health. Some clones in this sample may be carry-over from other donors' samples. The specimen sequenced was PBMCs. The genes are TRBV18 and TRBJ1-5; D gene ambiguous. CDR3 protein: CASSPAVGNQPQHF. CDR3 nucleotides: TGTGCCAGCTCACCCGCTGTGGGCAATCAGCCCCAGCATTTT.